This paragraph reports one T cell receptor (beta chain). The junction does not match germline at one end; this may be a read error. The CDR3 has 12 amino acids. TCRdb processed the PCR reads anew with MiXCR; each CDR3 protein has one entry. This sample carries fewer than 20,000 distinct CDR3 sequences, around half of them seen once, and the ten largest clones take roughly 35%. The data stem from a study of tumor-infiltrating lymphocytes in oesophageal squamous cell carcinoma. Material for sequencing was esophageal tumor tissue. The TCR comes from a female donor with esophageal squamous cell carcinoma. This rearrangement joins TRBV23-1 to TRBJ2-7; no firm D call. The J call could be wrong; TRBJ2-5 is a better fit for the DNA end. TRBV23-1 is an ORF, and what it does is uncertain. Here the CDR3 reads CASSPGLETQYF. CDR3 coding DNA: TGTGCCAGCAGTCCAGGTTTGGAGACCCAGTACTTC.